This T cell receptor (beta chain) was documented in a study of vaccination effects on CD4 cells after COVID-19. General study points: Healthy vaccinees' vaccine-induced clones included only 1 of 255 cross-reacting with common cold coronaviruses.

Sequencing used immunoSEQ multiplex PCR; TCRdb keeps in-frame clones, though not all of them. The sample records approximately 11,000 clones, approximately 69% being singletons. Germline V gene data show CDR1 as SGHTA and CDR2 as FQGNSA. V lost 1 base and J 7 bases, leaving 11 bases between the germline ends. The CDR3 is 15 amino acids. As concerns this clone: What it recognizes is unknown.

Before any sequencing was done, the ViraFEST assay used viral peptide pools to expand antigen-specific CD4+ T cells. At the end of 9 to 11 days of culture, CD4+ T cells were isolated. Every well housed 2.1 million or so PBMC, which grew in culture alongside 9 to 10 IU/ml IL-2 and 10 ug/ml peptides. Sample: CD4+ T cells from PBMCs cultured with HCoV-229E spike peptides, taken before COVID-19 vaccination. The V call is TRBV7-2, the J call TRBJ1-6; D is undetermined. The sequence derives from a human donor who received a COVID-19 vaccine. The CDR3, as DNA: TGTGCCAGCAGCTTAGGGGCCCCTGGGAATTCACCCCTCCACTTT. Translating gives CASSLGAPGNSPLHF.